Listed below are T cell receptor beta chains from one sample, sequenced in a study of blood T cell repertoires in COVID-19. Sequencing was performed with immunoSEQ multiplex PCR; in TCRdb, only in-frame clones are kept and a portion is missing. The sample contains around 61,000 clones, about three quarters of which appear only once. The specimen was peripheral blood. These receptors originate from a man older than 75 with acute or convalescent COVID-19. Both conserved end residues are part of each CDR3. A D gene is named only where the DNA matches it firmly. Size values are once, few and many counts, or a class for expanded clones, and some rows have none.

v_gene	j_gene	abundance	d_gene	CDR3nt	CDR3aa
TRBV28	TRBJ1-1	-	-	TGTGCCAGTACCCTGAGGCACACTGAAGCTTTCTTT	CASTLRHTEAFF
TRBV2	TRBJ1-4	few	TRBD1	TGTGCCAGCAGTGAAGCAAGAGGGGGCGCAGGAAAACTGTTTTTT	CASSEARGGAGKLFF
TRBV29-1	TRBJ2-7	once	TRBD2	TGCAGCGTTCTTGATACGGGCGGGAGTTCACCCAACGAGCAGTACTTC	CSVLDTGGSSPNEQYF
TRBV7-2	TRBJ1-4	-	TRBD1	TGTGCCAGCAGCTCCGGGGGACAGGACGAAAAACTGTTTTTT	CASSSGGQDEKLFF
TRBV24-1	TRBJ2-5	-	TRBD2	TGTGCCACAGCGGGATTTCTGGGGGAGACCCAGTACTTC	CATAGFLGETQYF
TRBV9	TRBJ2-2	-	-	TGTGCCAGCAGCCTACGGGACGGGGAGCTGTTTTTT	CASSLRDGELFF
TRBV7-6	TRBJ2-1	-	TRBD1	TGTGCCAGCAGGGCAGGAACAGGGGGCAGGAATGAGCAGTTCTTC	CASRAGTGGRNEQFF
TRBV28	TRBJ1-4	-	-	TGTGCCAGCAGCCTCCAGGGGCTTGGTAATGAAAAACTGTTTTTT	CASSLQGLGNEKLFF
TRBV19	TRBJ1-5	once	TRBD1	TGTGCCAGTAGTAAAACGGGACAGGGGTATAGCAATCAGCCCCAGCATTTT	CASSKTGQGYSNQPQHF
TRBV18	TRBJ2-3	once	-	TGTGCCAGCTCACCCTTTTTAGCCAGGAGGTCATCAGATACGCAGTATTTT	CASSPFLARRSSDTQYF
TRBV7-3	TRBJ2-2	once	-	TGTGCCAGCAGCCGCACGACGACAGCAAACACCGGGGAGCTGTTTTTT	CASSRTTTANTGELFF
TRBV5-1	TRBJ2-3	-	TRBD2	TGCGCCAGCCTGAAGGGCGGGAGCTCCGGCACAGATACGCAGTATTTT	CASLKGGSSGTDTQYF
TRBV9	TRBJ1-1	-	-	TGTGCCAGCAGCGTAGCCTCAGGGTCTGAAGCTTTCTTT	CASSVASGSEAFF
TRBV5-1	TRBJ2-3	-	-	TGCGCCAGCAGCTTGACGCTAGCGACAGATACGCAGTATTTT	CASSLTLATDTQYF
TRBV15	TRBJ2-3	-	TRBD2	TGTGCCACCAGCAGAGGACGGCGGGGGAACACAGATACGCAGTATTTT	CATSRGRRGNTDTQYF
TRBV5-1	TRBJ2-3	-	-	TGCGCCAGCAGCTCTCCAGGGGACACAGATACGCAGTATTTT	CASSSPGDTDTQYF
TRBV28	TRBJ1-3	-	-	TGTGCCAGCAGTTCGGCCGATACCGGGAACACCATATATTTT	CASSSADTGNTIYF
TRBV19	TRBJ1-5	-	-	TGTGCCAGTAGTATCGAAAACTATAGCAATCAGCCCCAGCATTTT	CASSIENYSNQPQHF
TRBV9	TRBJ1-6	-	TRBD1	TGTGCCAGCAGCGGGACCGGGACAGAAAATTCACCCCTCCACTTT	CASSGTGTENSPLHF
TRBV5-4	TRBJ2-2	once	-	TGTGCCAGCAGCTTGTACCCGTACGGACGGGACGGGGAGCTGTTTTTT	CASSLYPYGRDGELFF
TRBV5-1	TRBJ2-2	-	TRBD2	TGCGCCAGCAGCCTACCTTTAGCGGGAACCGGGGAGCTGTTTTTT	CASSLPLAGTGELFF
TRBV7-2	TRBJ1-4	-	TRBD1	TGTGCCAGCAGCTTCGACAGGGGGACTAATGAAAAACTGTTTTTT	CASSFDRGTNEKLFF
TRBV5-6	TRBJ2-5	-	TRBD1	TGTGCCAGCAGCTTGGTACAGGGGGTAGAGACCCAGTACTTC	CASSLVQGVETQYF
TRBV9	TRBJ2-1	-	-	TGTGCCAGCAGCGTAGACAGACGGACCTACAATGAGCAGTTCTTC	CASSVDRRTYNEQFF
TRBV5-6	TRBJ2-7	-	TRBD1	TGTGCCAGCAGCTTGCCAGGACAGGTTCCCTACGAGCAGTACTTC	CASSLPGQVPYEQYF
TRBV7-3	TRBJ2-1	-	TRBD1	TGTGCCAGCAGCTGGACAGGTAGCAACGCTGAGCAGTTCTTC	CASSWTGSNAEQFF
TRBV5-4	TRBJ1-1	few	TRBD1	TGTGCCAGCAGCATAACAGGGGGCGGCACTGAAGCTTTCTTT	CASSITGGGTEAFF
TRBV19	TRBJ1-6	once	-	TGTGCCAGTAGTATCGGTCAGGGGAATTCACCCCTCCACTTT	CASSIGQGNSPLHF
TRBV6-5	TRBJ2-1	-	-	TGTGCCAGCAGGGTATCCAGCGGTTCCTACAATGAGCAGTTCTTC	CASRVSSGSYNEQFF